These T cell receptor beta chains were read from a single sample in a study of patients and donors after allogeneic stem cell transplantation. MiXCR, run by TCRdb on the RT-PCR reads, gives a single entry per CDR3 protein. This sample has around 90,000 distinct CDR3 sequences, with roughly 48% found just once. The sequenced sample was blood, either unsorted or a sorted T cell fraction (not recorded which). The receptors here all came from a human donor who was either an allogeneic HSCT recipient or a stem cell or donor lymphocyte infusion donor (not recorded which). It is not recorded whose cells these are; they may come from a transplant donor. Each CDR3 is given with its conserved first and last residue. The order of the fields is D gene, V gene, clone size, J gene, CDR3 DNA, CDR3 protein. The D gene is left open where the match is weak. Rows may omit the clone size; those that give it use once, few, many or a size class.

d_gene: TRBD1; v_gene: TRBV12-3/TRBV12-4; abundance: many; j_gene: TRBJ1-2; CDR3nt: TGTGCCAGCAGTTTAGACAGGGGCTATGGCTACACCTTC; CDR3aa: CASSLDRGYGYTF
d_gene: NA; v_gene: TRBV19; abundance: NA; j_gene: TRBJ1-1; CDR3nt: TGTGCCAGTAGTATGAGGTCCGAACTCGCTGAAGCTTTCTTT; CDR3aa: CASSMRSELAEAFF
d_gene: NA; v_gene: TRBV12-3/TRBV12-4; abundance: NA; j_gene: TRBJ1-1; CDR3nt: TGTGCCAGCAGTTTTGGCTGGCGAGCTTTCTTT; CDR3aa: CASSFGWRAFF
d_gene: NA; v_gene: TRBV7-9; abundance: many; j_gene: TRBJ1-4; CDR3nt: TGTGCCAGCAGCTTAGGAGGGCCTGGTGAAAAACTGTTTTTT; CDR3aa: CASSLGGPGEKLFF
d_gene: NA; v_gene: TRBV6-2/TRBV6-3; abundance: few; j_gene: TRBJ1-5; CDR3nt: TGTGCCAGCAGAACGGCCGGGGGGCAGCCCCAGCATTTT; CDR3aa: CASRTAGGQPQHF
d_gene: NA; v_gene: TRBV2; abundance: NA; j_gene: TRBJ1-5; CDR3nt: TGTGCCAGCACCGGGCCTGTTGCCGGGAGGGGCAATCAGCCCCAGCATTTT; CDR3aa: CASTGPVAGRGNQPQHF
d_gene: NA; v_gene: TRBV20-1; abundance: NA; j_gene: TRBJ2-3; CDR3nt: TGCAGTGCTAGCGGGATGTCTACCCGTGATACGCAGTATTTT; CDR3aa: CSASGMSTRDTQYF
d_gene: NA; v_gene: TRBV28; abundance: few; j_gene: TRBJ1-1; CDR3nt: TGTGCCAGCAGTTCGGCTGGGGCAGGGTCTAAAAGCACTGAAGCTTTCTTT; CDR3aa: CASSSAGAGSKSTEAFF
d_gene: NA; v_gene: TRBV12-3/TRBV12-4; abundance: NA; j_gene: TRBJ1-5; CDR3nt: TGTGCCAGCAGTTTTCGGGGTTTCGACCAGCCCCAGCATTTT; CDR3aa: CASSFRGFDQPQHF
d_gene: NA; v_gene: TRBV6-5; abundance: NA; j_gene: TRBJ1-4; CDR3nt: TGTGCCAGCAGTCTCCGGGAGAGGGAAAAACTGTTTTTT; CDR3aa: CASSLREREKLFF
d_gene: NA; v_gene: TRBV20-1; abundance: NA; j_gene: TRBJ1-5; CDR3nt: TGCAGTGCTGGGACACCTAGCAATCAGCCCCAGCATTTT; CDR3aa: CSAGTPSNQPQHF
d_gene: NA; v_gene: TRBV5-1; abundance: NA; j_gene: TRBJ1-5; CDR3nt: TGCGCCAGCAGCTTGACTCTAGGGCGTAATCAGCCCCAGCATTTT; CDR3aa: CASSLTLGRNQPQHF
d_gene: NA; v_gene: TRBV6-5; abundance: NA; j_gene: TRBJ2-7; CDR3nt: TGTGCCAGCAGTTACGGCGCTCCGCTGGGGCGGGAGCAGTACTTC; CDR3aa: CASSYGAPLGREQYF
d_gene: NA; v_gene: TRBV7-3; abundance: once; j_gene: TRBJ1-6; CDR3nt: TGTGCCAGCAGCCGGGTCCTTTCACCCCTCCACTTT; CDR3aa: CASSRVLSPLHF
d_gene: NA; v_gene: TRBV7-9; abundance: NA; j_gene: TRBJ1-1; CDR3nt: TGTGCCAGCAGCAGCCGCCGCGGACAGCACCTCCTGCGGGCTTTCTTT; CDR3aa: CASSSRRGQHLLRAFF
d_gene: NA; v_gene: TRBV4-3; abundance: NA; j_gene: TRBJ1-5; CDR3nt: TGCGCCAGCAGCCAAGTCGGTAGCAATCAGCCCCAGCATTTT; CDR3aa: CASSQVGSNQPQHF
d_gene: TRBD1; v_gene: TRBV6-5; abundance: NA; j_gene: TRBJ1-2; CDR3nt: TGTGCCAGCAGTTACGCTTCGGGACAGGGGGCGTCTTCTGACTATGGCTACACCTTC; CDR3aa: CASSYASGQGASSDYGYTF
d_gene: NA; v_gene: TRBV6-2/TRBV6-3; abundance: few; j_gene: TRBJ1-1; CDR3nt: TGTGCCAGCAGTGCAGCAAGGATGAACACTGAAGCTTTCTTT; CDR3aa: CASSAARMNTEAFF
d_gene: NA; v_gene: TRBV21-1; abundance: NA; j_gene: TRBJ1-2; CDR3nt: TGTGCCAGCAGCAAAGTCTGGGGTGGCTACACCTTC; CDR3aa: CASSKVWGGYTF
d_gene: NA; v_gene: TRBV7-8; abundance: NA; j_gene: TRBJ1-1; CDR3nt: TGTGCCAGCAGCCACTCAGTGGTTGAAGCTTTCTTT; CDR3aa: CASSHSVVEAFF
d_gene: NA; v_gene: TRBV25-1; abundance: few; j_gene: TRBJ1-1; CDR3nt: TGTGCCAGCAGTCCAAACCGGGACAAGAACACTGAAGCTTTCTTT; CDR3aa: CASSPNRDKNTEAFF
d_gene: NA; v_gene: TRBV4-2; abundance: NA; j_gene: TRBJ2-3; CDR3nt: TGTGCCAGCAGCCAAGAGATCCTTCAGGTGTACACAGATACGCAGTATTTT; CDR3aa: CASSQEILQVYTDTQYF
d_gene: NA; v_gene: TRBV12-3/TRBV12-4; abundance: NA; j_gene: TRBJ2-1; CDR3nt: TGTGCCAGCAGCCGACGGGACTTTGGAGATGAGCAGTTCTTC; CDR3aa: CASSRRDFGDEQFF
d_gene: TRBD1; v_gene: TRBV5-4; abundance: few; j_gene: TRBJ1-2; CDR3nt: TGTGCCAGCAGCTCCGGACAGGAAAGGGCCTATGGCTACACCTTC; CDR3aa: CASSSGQERAYGYTF
d_gene: TRBD2; v_gene: TRBV5-5; abundance: NA; j_gene: TRBJ2-1; CDR3nt: TGTGCCAGCAGCTTGGGTAGCGGGAGATTCTATGAGCAGTTCTTC; CDR3aa: CASSLGSGRFYEQFF
d_gene: NA; v_gene: TRBV2; abundance: few; j_gene: TRBJ1-2; CDR3nt: TGTGCCAGCAGTGAAGAGGGTGGCTACACCTTC; CDR3aa: CASSEEGGYTF
d_gene: NA; v_gene: TRBV12-3/TRBV12-4; abundance: NA; j_gene: TRBJ1-1; CDR3nt: TGTGCCAGCACCTCCCCAACAGCCCCGAACACTGAAGCTTTCTTT; CDR3aa: CASTSPTAPNTEAFF
d_gene: TRBD2; v_gene: TRBV27; abundance: NA; j_gene: TRBJ2-7; CDR3nt: TGTGCCAGCAGTCCCAACGGACTAGCGGGATTCTACGAGCAGTACTTC; CDR3aa: CASSPNGLAGFYEQYF
d_gene: TRBD2; v_gene: TRBV20-1; abundance: NA; j_gene: TRBJ2-1; CDR3nt: TGCAGTGCTAGAGACCCTGGCGTAGCGGGTACGCCATACAATGAGCAGTTCTTC; CDR3aa: CSARDPGVAGTPYNEQFF
d_gene: TRBD1; v_gene: TRBV19; abundance: NA; j_gene: TRBJ1-5; CDR3nt: TGTGCCAGTAGTATCGGACAGGTCAATCAGCCCCAGCATTTT; CDR3aa: CASSIGQVNQPQHF
d_gene: NA; v_gene: TRBV6-5; abundance: once; j_gene: TRBJ1-2; CDR3nt: TGTGCCAGCAAACCTACGACAGGCTTCTATGGCTACACCTTC; CDR3aa: CASKPTTGFYGYTF
d_gene: NA; v_gene: TRBV5-1; abundance: few; j_gene: TRBJ1-4; CDR3nt: TGCGCCAGCAGCGGAACAGGGTACGGCGAAAAACTGTTTTTT; CDR3aa: CASSGTGYGEKLFF
d_gene: TRBD1; v_gene: TRBV12-3/TRBV12-4; abundance: few; j_gene: TRBJ1-5; CDR3nt: TGTGCCAGCAGAGGGACAGGTAGGCAGCCCCAGCATTTT; CDR3aa: CASRGTGRQPQHF
d_gene: NA; v_gene: TRBV4-1; abundance: NA; j_gene: TRBJ1-5; CDR3nt: TGCGCCAGCAGCCAGACAGATTTTAGCAATCAGCCCCAGCATTTT; CDR3aa: CASSQTDFSNQPQHF
d_gene: TRBD2; v_gene: TRBV20-1; abundance: NA; j_gene: TRBJ2-7; CDR3nt: TGCAGTGCTAGCCCTGGGACTAGCGGGAGGAACGAGCAGTACTTC; CDR3aa: CSASPGTSGRNEQYF
d_gene: NA; v_gene: TRBV20-1; abundance: NA; j_gene: TRBJ1-4; CDR3nt: TGCAGTGCTAGAAGGGGGGTCGTAGGGGAAAAACTGTTTTTT; CDR3aa: CSARRGVVGEKLFF
d_gene: TRBD1; v_gene: TRBV9; abundance: few; j_gene: TRBJ1-2; CDR3nt: TGTGCCAGCGGTTCGGGACAGACCTATGGCTACACCTTC; CDR3aa: CASGSGQTYGYTF
d_gene: TRBD2; v_gene: TRBV7-3; abundance: NA; j_gene: TRBJ2-3; CDR3nt: TGTGCCAGCAGCGCAACTCGCTTTCTACTAGCGGGAGGAGGGGATACGCAGTATTTT; CDR3aa: CASSATRFLLAGGGDTQYF
d_gene: NA; v_gene: TRBV12-3/TRBV12-4; abundance: NA; j_gene: TRBJ1-2; CDR3nt: TGTGCCAGCAGCCCTCGGGGACTCTATGGCTACACCTTC; CDR3aa: CASSPRGLYGYTF
d_gene: NA; v_gene: TRBV15; abundance: many; j_gene: TRBJ1-4; CDR3nt: TGTGCCACCAGCAGAGACCAAGAGTATCCTAATGAAAAACTGTTTTTT; CDR3aa: CATSRDQEYPNEKLFF
d_gene: NA; v_gene: TRBV6-5; abundance: NA; j_gene: TRBJ1-6; CDR3nt: TGTGCCAGCAGTTTTAGCCGGGGACGGAATTCACCCCTCCACTTT; CDR3aa: CASSFSRGRNSPLHF
d_gene: NA; v_gene: TRBV7-8; abundance: many; j_gene: TRBJ1-1; CDR3nt: TGTGCCAGCAGCATAAACACTGAAGCTTTCTTT; CDR3aa: CASSINTEAFF
d_gene: NA; v_gene: TRBV7-2; abundance: few; j_gene: TRBJ1-2; CDR3nt: TGTGCCAGCAGCTCCCCCCGTCCAGACAGCTCCTATGGCTACACCTTC; CDR3aa: CASSSPRPDSSYGYTF